This TCR beta chain was observed in a study of identical twins. This clonotype was seen at least ten times. TCRdb reprocessed the 5' RACE reads via MiXCR and lists one record per CDR3 protein. Of roughly 490,000 distinct CDR3 sequences in the sample, approximately 14% were seen once. This sample also belongs to another study, concerning yellow fever vaccine responses in identical twins. That source reports: Reports say the vaccine T cell response in twins looked partly convergent and partly personalized.

The TCR originated in a woman under 30 in good health. The sample taken for sequencing was CD4+ T cells sorted from blood.

CDR3 sequence: CAIPTSAGGNEQFF. CDR3 coding DNA: TGTGCCATCCCTACTTCGGCGGGGGGCAATGAGCAGTTCTTC. The genes are TRBV2 and TRBJ2-1; 8 nucleotides match TRBD2. Germline CDR1 reads SNHLY; CDR2 reads FYNNEI. The CDR3 covers 14 residues. V shed 10 bases and J 6 bases; nucleotides not matched to a gene: 11.